This T cell receptor beta chain was retrieved from a study of blood T cells in healthy people across ages. The overall study: The capture of about one barcoded beta molecule per two T cells was achieved by template switching.

The CDR3 is 16 amino acids. Looked up from germline, CDR1 is SGHTA and CDR2 is FQGNSA. V was cut by 4 bases and J by 1 base, with 15 bases left in between. Whole-study results and caveats: With age, beta diversity per million T cells declined roughly linearly, significantly by about 40. Donor CMV infection status was unknown, possibly confounding age-related changes in expanded clonotypes.

Alongside a J-beta primer mix, a sample-barcoded 5' primer served in a second PCR lasting roughly 7 to 11 cycles. TCRdb ran MiXCR on the 5' RACE reads and lists one entry per CDR3 protein. The data show over 600,000 distinct CDR3 sequences, less than 60% seen once. A remark on this clonotype: Its target is unknown.

The sequence derives from an elderly man in good health. The chain is built from TRBV7-2 and TRBJ2-3; D is tentatively TRBD1 or TRBD2 (5 bases each). Material: blood. The CDR3 loop is CASSSRGDLRTDTQYF. The CDR3 coding sequence is TGTGCCAGCAGCTCTCGAGGGGACCTTCGCACAGATACGCAGTATTTT.